This passage covers 30 T cell receptor beta chains from one sample sequenced in a study of blood T cell repertoires in COVID-19. The repertoire was sequenced with immunoSEQ multiplex PCR; TCRdb's copy has only in-frame clones and lacks some. The table lists hundreds of thousands of clones, approximately 90% of them singletons. The specimen sequenced was peripheral blood. These receptors originate from a woman in her twenties or thirties who had recovered from COVID-19.

The genes are TRBV5-6 and TRBJ1-5, with 9 bases identical to TRBD1. The length of the CDR3 is 16 residues. V gave up 3 bases and J gave up 6 bases; unmatched junction bases: 10. Per the germline V gene, CDR1 is SGHDT and CDR2 is YYEEEE. CDR3 in amino acids: CASSYGTGGVVQPQHF. The CDR3, as DNA: TGTGCCAGCAGCTATGGAACAGGGGGCGTTGTTCAGCCCCAGCATTTT.

V is TRBV6-5 and J is TRBJ2-5, with 7 bases lining up with TRBD1. The CDR3 is 15 amino acids. V shed 5 bases, J shed 1 base, and the junction held 7 bases outside the gene matches. The V gene's germline CDR1 is MNHEY and CDR2 SVGAGI. This chain's CDR3 is CASSQSQGPQETQYF. CDR3 coding DNA: TGTGCCAGCAGTCAATCACAGGGGCCCCAAGAGACCCAGTACTTC.

This clone has just one count. The chain is built from TRBV11-1 and TRBJ1-5; D is undetermined. The germline V and J ends were trimmed by 2 bases and 6 bases, with 8 bases remaining between them. This CDR3 contains 13 residues. Germline loops: CDR1 SGHAT, CDR2 FQDESV (reference sequence). This chain's CDR3 is CASSLSVGQPQHF. CDR3 DNA: TGTGCCAGCAGCTTATCGGTTGGTCAGCCCCAGCATTTT.

The V and J genes are TRBV6-5 and TRBJ2-2; unclear D gene. CDR3 length equals 12 residues. The V gene lost 5 bases and the J gene lost 3 bases, with 4 bases spanning the gap. Germline lookup yields CDR1 MNHEY and CDR2 SVGAGI. CDR3 region: CASSRDTGELFF. CDR3 DNA sequence: TGTGCCAGCAGTCGCGACACCGGGGAGCTGTTTTTT.

J is TRBJ2-3 and V is TRBV11-2; 7 positions agree with TRBD1. Trimming removed 5 bases from V and 2 bases from J; junction bases left unmatched: 4. CDR1 is SGHAT and CDR2 is FQNNGV in the germline V gene. There are 14 residues in the CDR3. DNA of the CDR3: TGTGCCAGCAGCAGGGGGCTTGACACAGATACGCAGTATTTT. The encoded protein is CASSRGLDTDTQYF.

On this clone: The junction does not match germline at one end; this may be a read error. The chain uses TRBV28 and TRBJ2-7, with D perhaps matching TRBD2 (6 bases). Germline CDR1 reads MDHEN; CDR2 reads SYDVKM. This CDR3 region has 14 residues. CDR3 nucleotides: TGTGCCAGCAGTTTGGGACTTCCCTCCTACAAGCAGTACTTC. It is translated as CASSLGLPSYKQYF.

The genes are TRBV28 and TRBJ2-1; D not certain. Germline V gives CDR1 MDHEN, CDR2 SYDVKM. The CDR3 covers 14 residues. Trimming took 3 bases from V and 4 from J, leaving 10 bases between them. The CDR3 sequence is CASSFTVIYNEQFF. The CDR3 DNA follows: TGTGCCAGCAGTTTTACGGTAATTTACAATGAGCAGTTCTTC. Drawing the rest from reference TRBV28 and TRBJ2-1, the complete variable domain is DVKVTQSSRYLVKRTGEKVFLECVQDMDHENMFWYRQDPGLGLRLIYFSYDVKMKEKGDIPEGYSVSREKKERFSLILESASTNQTSMYLCASSFTVIYNEQFFGPGTRLTVL.

The V and J genes are TRBV2 and TRBJ1-2, with D possibly being TRBD1 (6 bases). Per germline, CDR1 SNHLY and CDR2 FYNNEI. The CDR3 is made up of 13 amino acids. The V and J ends lost 3 bases and 7 bases respectively, with 12 bases between them. The CDR3, as DNA: TGTGCCAGCAGTGACAGGGGTGGGGGTGGCTACACCTTC. Residues: CASSDRGGGGYTF.

V usage is TRBV2 and J usage is TRBJ1-5; D gene ambiguous. The CDR3 has 15 residues. V was shortened by 6 bases and J by 5 bases, with 17 bases between the two germline ends. CDR1 and CDR2 from the germline V gene are SNHLY and FYNNEI. CDR3 nucleotide sequence: TGTGCCAGCAGGACTACAAAGTTTGGAGATCAGCCCCAGCATTTT. Protein: CASRTTKFGDQPQHF.

This sequence joins TRBV2 and TRBJ1-1, with D perhaps matching TRBD1 (6 bases). The CDR3 has 15 residues. Trimming removed 4 bases at V and 1 base at J, with 13 bases between. CDR1 SNHLY and CDR2 FYNNEI come from the germline V gene. CDR3 coding DNA: TGTGCCAGCAGTGGCGCGGCAGGGGCGAACACTGAAGCTTTCTTT. Translated: CASSGAAGANTEAFF.

This clone was observed a single time. The V and J genes are TRBV4-2 and TRBJ1-5; D gene uncertain. Trimming left V 2 bases short and J 4 bases short, with 18 bases between. Germline V gene sequence: CDR1 LGHNA, CDR2 YNFKEQ. The CDR3 is 17 amino acids. This CDR3 is CASSQKVAELSNQPQHF. The DNA for the CDR3 is TGTGCCAGCAGCCAAAAAGTCGCGGAGCTGAGTAATCAGCCCCAGCATTTT.

The rearrangement joins TRBV15 to TRBJ2-1, with TRBD1 matching 8 bases. The CDR3 is 16 residues long. Germline CDR1 and CDR2: LNHNV and YYDKDF (reference sequence). V lost 0 bases and J lost 5; bases outside the gene matches: 6. For the CDR3, the DNA is TGTGCCACCAGCAGAGATGGGACAGGCTTTAACAATGAGCAGTTCTTC. It specifies CATSRDGTGFNNEQFF.

The chain employs TRBV7-3 and TRBJ1-1; TRBD1 matches 8 bases. Germline V gene sequence: CDR1 SGHTA, CDR2 FQGTGA. Trimming at V came to 5 bases and at J to 11 bases, leaving 10 bases not matched to a gene. This CDR3 has 13 residues. CDR3 in amino acids: CASSPGTGSQAFF. In DNA form, the CDR3 reads TGTGCCAGCAGCCCCGGGACAGGCAGTCAGGCTTTCTTT.

The rearrangement uses TRBV6-2 or TRBV6-3 and TRBJ2-7, with TRBD1 as a possible D gene (5 bases). The CDR3 is 18 amino acids. Trimming took 0 bases from V and 3 from J, leaving 21 bases between them. CDR1 and CDR2 from the germline V gene are MNHEY and SVGEGT. The CDR3, as DNA: TGTGCCAGCAGTTACTCCACCTCTGACAGCTCATGGGTCTACGAGCAGTACTTC. It specifies CASSYSTSDSSWVYEQYF.

The rearrangement joins TRBV18 to TRBJ2-1, with D possibly being TRBD1 (6 bases). Looked up from germline, CDR1 is KGHSH and CDR2 is LQKENI. V was trimmed by 3 bases and J by 5 bases, leaving 14 bases between them. The CDR3 consists of 15 residues. The CDR3 loop is CASSPGAGVDNEQFF. The CDR3 DNA sequence: TGTGCCAGCTCACCGGGGGCAGGCGTGGACAATGAGCAGTTCTTC. The full variable domain, its missing parts supplied by reference TRBV18 and TRBJ2-1, is NAGVMQNPRHLVRRRGQEARLRCSPMKGHSHVYWYRQLPEEGLKFMVYLQKENIIDESGMPKERFSAEFPKEGPSILRIQQVVRGDSAAYFCASSPGAGVDNEQFFGPGTRLTVL.

V and J are TRBV4-3 and TRBJ2-1, with D possibly matching TRBD2 (6 bases). The length of the CDR3 is 15 residues. Germline V CDR1 and CDR2: LGHNA, YSLEER. V was pared by 2 bases and J by 7 bases, with 15 bases between. The CDR3 sequence: CASSQFAGTRNEQFF. Written as DNA, the CDR3 is TGCGCCAGCAGCCAATTTGCCGGGACTCGTAATGAGCAGTTCTTC.

The gene calls are TRBV28 and TRBJ1-5; no definite D call. The CDR3 has 15 residues. Deletions cut 7 bases from V and 4 bases from J, with 17 bases between. Germline CDR1 MDHEN, CDR2 SYDVKM. CDR3 amino acids: CASKFDSPGNQPQHF. DNA for the CDR3: TGTGCCAGCAAGTTTGACTCCCCCGGAAATCAGCCCCAGCATTTT.

The chain couples TRBV2 to TRBJ2-7, with D possibly TRBD1 on 6 matching bases. Trimming shortened V by 3 bases and J by 2 bases, and 11 bases separated the two germline ends. The CDR3 loop spans 14 amino acids. The germline V gene has CDR1 SNHLY and CDR2 FYNNEI. CDR3 in DNA: TGTGCCAGCAGTGACCAGACAGGAACCTACGAGCAGTACTTC. It is translated as CASSDQTGTYEQYF.

In its sample, this clone was seen a few times. This chain connects TRBV28 to TRBJ1-6; D is undetermined. This CDR3 comprises 12 residues. Germline V gives CDR1 MDHEN, CDR2 SYDVKM. The V and J ends lost 3 bases and 13 bases respectively, with 10 bases between them. The CDR3 DNA sequence: TGTGCCAGCAGTTTGGCCCCCTCGCCCCTCCACTTT. Translation: CASSLAPSPLHF.

Only one count was recorded for this clone. This CDR3 reads CASRSHSGANVLTF. The CDR3 bases are TGTGCCAGCAGATCCCACTCTGGGGCCAACGTCCTGACTTTC. V usage is TRBV6-5 and J usage is TRBJ2-6; D is unclear. V lost 6 bases to trimming and J lost 0 bases, with 6 bases between them. The CDR3 has 14 amino acids. CDR1 MNHEY and CDR2 SVGAGI come from the germline V gene.

This chain connects TRBV6-5 to TRBJ2-7, with a possible D match to TRBD1 (5 bases). The V end was cut by 2 bases, the J end by 0 bases, with 11 bases between. This CDR3 region has 15 residues. Germline CDR1 is MNHEY and CDR2 is SVGAGI. CDR3 sequence: CASSYEPDSSYEQYF. The CDR3 DNA sequence: TGTGCCAGCAGTTACGAACCCGACAGCTCCTACGAGCAGTACTTC.

This clone has a single count. This chain uses TRBV7-2 with TRBJ1-5, with 7 bases that match TRBD1. The CDR3 has 16 amino acids. The V segment lost 4 bases and the J segment 1 base; nucleotides outside the gene matches: 7. Per germline, CDR1 SGHTA and CDR2 FQGNSA. The chain's CDR3 is CASSSRPGQSNQPQHF. In DNA, the CDR3 is TGTGCCAGCAGCTCCCGGCCGGGACAGAGCAATCAGCCCCAGCATTTT.

The rearrangement joins TRBV29-1 to TRBJ1-1; D remains ambiguous. Trimming left V 5 bases short and J 0 bases short, with 7 bases between. Germline CDR1 SQVTM, CDR2 ANQGSEA. The CDR3 has 12 amino acids. CDR3 bases: TGCAGCGTTAGTAGCTTGAACACTGAAGCTTTCTTT. It specifies CSVSSLNTEAFF.

A single count supports this clone. This rearrangement joins TRBV5-1 to TRBJ1-3, with D perhaps TRBD1 (5 bases). V was clipped by 5 bases and J by 0 bases, with 6 bases between them. The CDR3 consists of 13 residues. Germline values: CDR1 SGHRS, CDR2 YFSETQ. Here the CDR3 reads CASSQGSGNTIYF. CDR3 nucleotide sequence: TGCGCCAGCAGTCAGGGCTCTGGAAACACCATATATTTT.

J is TRBJ2-7 and V is TRBV4-3, with D tentatively TRBD1 (5 bases). This CDR3 region has 15 residues. The germline gives CDR1 LGHNA, CDR2 YSLEER. The V and J ends lost 1 base and 2 bases respectively, with 12 bases between them. CDR3 nucleotide sequence: TGCGCCAGCAGCCAAGTCGCAGGGTTGACCTACGAGCAGTACTTC. Translation gives CASSQVAGLTYEQYF.

This rearrangement joins TRBV19 to TRBJ1-2, with D tentatively TRBD1 (6 bases). Deletions cut 0 bases from V and 4 bases from J, with 9 bases between. The CDR3 sequence is 14 residues long. The germline V gene encodes CDR1 LNHDA and CDR2 SQIVND (reference sequence). The CDR3 DNA sequence: TGTGCCAGTAGTATAGACAGGGGAGTCTATGGCTACACCTTC. Protein product: CASSIDRGVYGYTF.

This clone was detected only once. At one end, the junction sequence differs from germline, possibly due to a read error. The V and J genes are TRBV2 and TRBJ1-6, with D unclear. Germline V CDR1 and CDR2: SNHLY, FYNNEI. The CDR3 has 14 residues. CDR3 bases: TGTGCCAGCAGGGAAGCCTCCTTTAATTCACCCCTCCACTTT. Encoded protein: CASREASFNSPLHF.

V usage is TRBV5-4 and J usage is TRBJ1-4; 7 bases line up with TRBD1. V dropped 0 bases and J dropped 11; count of bases not matched to a gene: 4. The CDR3 extends over 13 amino acids. Germline loops: CDR1 SGHNT, CDR2 YYREEE (reference sequence). The chain's CDR3 is CASSLETGAKLFF. Here the CDR3 DNA reads TGTGCCAGCAGCTTGGAAACAGGGGCTAAACTGTTTTTT.

This clone has just a few counts. The chain joins TRBV5-1 to TRBJ1-6; the match to TRBD1 covers 7 bases. V trimming: 3 bases; J trimming: 9 bases; junction bases outside the gene matches: 12. Germline assignment: CDR1 SGHRS and CDR2 YFSETQ. The CDR3 is made up of 16 amino acids. The CDR3 sequence is CASSSGGRDSGSPLHF. CDR3 in DNA: TGCGCCAGCAGCTCCGGAGGTCGGGACAGTGGTTCACCCCTCCACTTT. Drawing the rest from reference TRBV5-1 and TRBJ1-6, the complete variable domain is KAGVTQTPRYLIKTRGQQVTLSCSPISGHRSVSWYQQTPGQGLQFLFEYFSETQRNKGNFPGRFSGRQFSNSRSEMNVSTLELGDSALYLCASSSGGRDSGSPLHFGNGTRLTVT.

This clone showed up just a few times. The chain uses TRBV7-3 and TRBJ2-1, with TRBD2 matching over 8 bases. V shed 5 bases and J 8 bases; nucleotides not matched to a gene: 8. The CDR3 extends over 14 amino acids. The germline gives CDR1 SGHTA, CDR2 FQGTGA. As DNA, the CDR3 is TGTGCCAGCAGCCCCCGGGGGGGAGGCTATGAGCAGTTCTTC. It specifies CASSPRGGGYEQFF.